These T cell receptor beta chains were read from a single sample in a study of early T cells in non-severe SARS-CoV-2 infection. Each CDR3 protein is one row after TCRdb ran MiXCR on the 5' RACE reads. The sample lists more than 20,000 distinct CDR3 sequences, about 4% occurring once. Sample: whole blood. Every receptor here comes from an adult who was a healthcare worker with PCR-confirmed SARS-CoV-2 infection or an uninfected control (not recorded which). CDR3s include the opening cysteine and the closing phenylalanine or tryptophan. Fields, in order: V gene, D gene, clone size, J gene, CDR3 protein, CDR3 DNA. A D gene is named only where the DNA matches it firmly. The size field is filled for only some rows; it gives once, few, many or a size class.

>TRBV2|-|many|TRBJ1-4
CASSEEGQGAEKLFF
TGTGCCAGCAGTGAAGAGGGCCAGGGAGCGGAAAAACTGTTTTTT
>TRBV9|TRBD2|many|TRBJ2-3
CASSVERGSTDTQYF
TGTGCCAGCAGCGTGGAGCGGGGGAGCACAGATACGCAGTATTTT
>TRBV7-3|TRBD1|many|TRBJ2-1
CASSWTWTGDEQFF
TGTGCCAGCAGCTGGACATGGACAGGGGATGAGCAGTTCTTC
>TRBV2|-|few|TRBJ2-5
CASSGGVEETQYF
TGTGCCAGCAGCGGAGGGGTTGAAGAGACCCAGTACTTC
>TRBV9|-|many|TRBJ2-3
CASSSRWGGAFGTDTQYF
TGTGCCAGCAGCTCCCGTTGGGGGGGGGCCTTCGGCACAGATACGCAGTATTTT
>TRBV12-3/TRBV12-4|-|medium-sized|TRBJ1-2
CASSPGGSYGYTF
TGTGCCAGCAGTCCTGGGGGGAGCTATGGCTACACCTTC
>TRBV7-8|-|many|TRBJ2-2
CASSFTRGAQNTGELFF
TGTGCCAGCAGCTTTACCAGGGGGGCCCAAAACACCGGGGAGCTGTTTTTT
>TRBV6-6|-|many|TRBJ2-3
CASSKRASTDTQYF
TGTGCCAGCAGTAAGCGGGCCAGCACAGATACGCAGTATTTT
>TRBV19|-|few|TRBJ2-3
CASSIQGWSTDTQYF
TGTGCCAGTAGTATCCAGGGATGGAGCACAGATACGCAGTATTTT
>TRBV5-1|-|many|TRBJ1-1
CASSLAGGLEAFF
TGCGCCAGCAGCTTGGCAGGAGGATTAGAAGCTTTCTTT
>TRBV6-5|-|many|TRBJ2-5
CASSYDRDRVTQYF
TGTGCCAGCAGTTACGACCGGGATCGGGTGACCCAGTACTTC
>TRBV11-2|TRBD1|many|TRBJ2-7
CASSSSRQGVAYEQYF
TGTGCCAGCAGCTCCTCCCGACAGGGGGTCGCCTACGAGCAGTACTTC
>TRBV7-2|TRBD2|-|TRBJ2-1
CASTLSGGLSYNEQFF
TGTGCCAGCACCCTTAGCGGGGGCCTCTCCTACAATGAGCAGTTCTTC
>TRBV14|TRBD1|many|TRBJ2-3
CASSQGPQGARGTQYF
TGTGCCAGCAGCCAAGGTCCACAGGGGGCCCGGGGTACGCAGTATTTT
>TRBV30|TRBD1|medium-sized|TRBJ1-1
CAWSAPGQGRLRTEAFF
TGTGCCTGGAGTGCCCCCGGACAGGGTCGTTTACGCACTGAAGCTTTCTTT
>TRBV20-1|TRBD2|many|TRBJ2-3
CSASGEGDTQYF
TGCAGTGCTAGCGGGGAGGGAGATACGCAGTATTTT
>TRBV28|TRBD1|medium-sized|TRBJ2-1
CASSLLKGAVEQFF
TGTGCCAGCAGTTTATTAAAGGGGGCGGTGGAGCAGTTCTTC
>TRBV6-5|-|medium-sized|TRBJ1-5
CASSYTRADNQPQHF
TGTGCCAGCAGTTACACCCGGGCCGATAATCAGCCCCAGCATTTT
>TRBV5-4|TRBD2|few|TRBJ2-3
CASSLGSGGPTDTQYF
TGTGCCAGCAGCTTGGGCAGCGGGGGGCCCACAGATACGCAGTATTTT
>TRBV29-1|-|many|TRBJ1-4
CSVEREKLFF
TGCAGCGTTGAACGTGAAAAACTGTTTTTT
>TRBV29-1|-|many|TRBJ2-3
CSVEDPPGRTDTQYF
TGCAGCGTTGAAGATCCCCCGGGAAGAACAGATACGCAGTATTTT
>TRBV27|-|many|TRBJ1-2
CASSPLPPGPYGYTF
TGTGCCAGCAGTCCCCTTCCTCCGGGACCTTATGGCTACACCTTC
>TRBV11-2|-|-|TRBJ2-2
CASSLDGGTYITGELFF
TGTGCCAGCAGCTTAGATGGCGGGACTTATATCACCGGGGAGCTGTTTTTT
>TRBV6-6|TRBD1|many|TRBJ2-7
CASSPAGQVSYEQYF
TGTGCCAGCAGTCCCGCGGGACAGGTGTCCTACGAGCAGTACTTC
>TRBV29-1|-|many|TRBJ1-1
CSVTRVDEAFF
TGCAGCGTGACCCGGGTCGATGAAGCTTTCTTT
>TRBV7-2|-|many|TRBJ1-5
CASSLARTGNQPQHF
TGTGCCAGCAGCTTAGCGCGGACAGGCAATCAGCCCCAGCATTTT
>TRBV6-2/TRBV6-3|TRBD2|many|TRBJ2-6
CASSTGLAGLSGANVLTF
TGTGCCAGCAGCACTGGACTAGCGGGACTCTCTGGGGCCAACGTCCTGACTTTC
>TRBV4-3|TRBD2|many|TRBJ2-7
CASSQVSGRGEQYF
TGCGCCAGCAGCCAAGTATCGGGGAGGGGCGAGCAGTACTTC
>TRBV20-1|-|medium-sized|TRBJ2-3
CSARASGGDTQYF
TGCAGTGCTAGGGCTAGTGGGGGAGATACGCAGTATTTT
>TRBV6-2/TRBV6-3|TRBD1|many|TRBJ2-3
CASSFEAGGRGLITDTQYF
TGTGCCAGCAGTTTCGAGGCAGGGGGCCGGGGACTCATCACAGATACGCAGTATTTT
>TRBV11-2|-|many|TRBJ2-3
CASSLTISTDTQYF
TGTGCCAGCAGCTTAACTATTAGCACAGATACGCAGTATTTT
>TRBV20-1|-|few|TRBJ1-1
CSALRASAGTEAFF
TGCAGTGCTTTACGCGCTAGTGCGGGCACTGAAGCTTTCTTT
>TRBV28|-|few|TRBJ2-2
CASSFLSLGTYTGELFF
TGTGCCAGCAGTTTTCTGAGTTTAGGAACATACACCGGGGAGCTGTTTTTT
>TRBV12-3/TRBV12-4|-|many|TRBJ2-1
CASSLVVGSGHEQFF
TGTGCCAGCAGTTTGGTCGTGGGTTCTGGGCATGAGCAGTTCTTC
>TRBV19|TRBD1|many|TRBJ1-1
CASSLYRGPTEAFF
TGTGCCAGTAGTCTTTACAGGGGGCCCACTGAAGCTTTCTTT
>TRBV10-1|-|few|TRBJ1-6
CASTEGANSPLHF
TGCGCCAGCACGGAGGGCGCCAATTCACCCCTCCACTTT